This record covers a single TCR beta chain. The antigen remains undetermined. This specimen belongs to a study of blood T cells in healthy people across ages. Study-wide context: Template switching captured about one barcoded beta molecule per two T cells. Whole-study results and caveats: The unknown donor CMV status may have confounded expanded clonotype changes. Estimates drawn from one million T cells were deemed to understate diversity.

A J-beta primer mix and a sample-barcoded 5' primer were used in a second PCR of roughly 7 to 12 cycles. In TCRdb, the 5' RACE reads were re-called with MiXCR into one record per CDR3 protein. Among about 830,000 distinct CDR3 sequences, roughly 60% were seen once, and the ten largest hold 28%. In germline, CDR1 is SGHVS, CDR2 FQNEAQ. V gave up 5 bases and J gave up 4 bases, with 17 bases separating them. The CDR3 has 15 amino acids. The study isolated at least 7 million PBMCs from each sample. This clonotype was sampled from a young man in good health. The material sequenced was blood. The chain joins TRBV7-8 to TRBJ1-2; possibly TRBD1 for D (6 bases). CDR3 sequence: CASSPYTGLGYGYTF. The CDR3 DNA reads TGTGCCAGCAGCCCCTACACAGGGCTCGGCTATGGCTACACCTTC.